This TCR beta chain was sequenced in a study of quantifying T cell responses using KT2 cells (dated by TCRdb to the late 2010s). For the wider study: RNA was DNase-treated and reverse transcribed with TCR alpha and beta constant-region primers, mostly using SuperScript III. The efficiency of the T4 ligation step under optimum conditions was estimated to be greater than 8%. To avoid over-amplification, PCR2 was carried out as a SYBR Green qPCR and halted once a predetermined fluorescence threshold was reached. General study outcomes and caveats: A linear scaling of KT2 alpha and beta sequence counts with input KT2 cell number was observed over several orders of magnitude. KT2 sequences were detected down to the lowest spike-in tested, about one KT2 cell per 100,000 PBMC. Saturation in the detection of KT2 sequences was observed at very high KT2 spike-in numbers. No side-by-side comparison of the pipeline with other TCR sequencing techniques was included in the study.

Points on this clonotype: It lacks a known antigen. The input lacks base qualities; no much larger clone sits a single base away.

To test the sensitivity and accuracy of the pipeline, known numbers of KT2, a T cell clone whose TCR had already been sequenced, were spiked into unfractionated PBMC. KT2 cells were mixed with a fixed number of PBMC to create a range of KT2-to-PBMC ratios. Looking up the germline V gene yields CDR1 SGHTA and CDR2 FQGNSA. Reading from cysteine to phenylalanine, the CDR3 counts 13 amino acids. The DNA shown is the 39-base CDR3, in frame from base 1. Relative to germline, V is 5 bases shorter and J is 3 bases shorter, with 9 bases between their ends. Receptor amplification or capture employed UMI-ligation and nested PCR. A single-stranded oligonucleotide carrying the Illumina SP2 sequence and a UMI was ligated to the cDNA 3' end using T4 RNA ligase 1. PCR1 was run for three to five cycles (98 degrees C for 15 s, 69 degrees C for 30 s, 72 degrees C for 40 s), and an equimolar mix of RC1.1 and RC1.2, covering TRBC1 and TRBC2, was used as the beta primer. From PCR2 onward, TCR alpha and beta chains were processed separately, with sample indices and Illumina adaptors added. The UMI was composed of 12 random nucleotides, arranged as two hexamers separated by a spacer, and was positioned after an 8-base spacer. Libraries were sequenced on an Illumina MiSeq using v2 2x251 paired-end chemistry, with under 15 samples typically included per run. PhiX DNA at roughly 4.5-7.5% was added to each sequencing library to increase diversity. The authors' analysis ran thus. Raw reads were converted to FASTQ with bcl2fastq and were demultiplexed by dual indices with Demultiplexor. V and J genes were assigned by Decombinator through tag matching, with a single base-pair mismatch being allowed. UMIs were used by Collapsinator to correct both sequencing errors and frequency errors caused by PCR heterogeneity. CDR3Translator turned Decombinator identifiers into nucleotide sequence, translated that sequence into amino acids, and pulled out the CDR3 based on C- and N-terminal motifs. Each distinct KT2 TCR was counted as one cluster of KT2 sequences that shared a single unique molecular identifier. The public sequencing data were trimmed at Q25 with fastp and processed into clonotypes with MiXCR by TCRdb, which kept only in-frame beta chains. Identical CDR3 protein sequences are pooled into one entry, listed with their most common genes and DNA. None of the V and J calls come from the authors' own analysis; TCRdb made them. In this sample the table shows more than 55,000 distinct CDR3 sequences, 9% to 15% of which occur a single time. The ten most abundant clones make up about 9.4% of the sample.

The chain employs TRBV7-2 and TRBJ2-3, with no D gene named confidently. The specimen sequenced was PBMCs spiked with cells of the T cell clone KT2. This TCR was recovered from a human donor. The nucleotide sequence is given as TGTGCCAGCAGCCCAAGCTCGACAGATACGCAGTATTTT. It encodes CASSPSSTDTQYF.